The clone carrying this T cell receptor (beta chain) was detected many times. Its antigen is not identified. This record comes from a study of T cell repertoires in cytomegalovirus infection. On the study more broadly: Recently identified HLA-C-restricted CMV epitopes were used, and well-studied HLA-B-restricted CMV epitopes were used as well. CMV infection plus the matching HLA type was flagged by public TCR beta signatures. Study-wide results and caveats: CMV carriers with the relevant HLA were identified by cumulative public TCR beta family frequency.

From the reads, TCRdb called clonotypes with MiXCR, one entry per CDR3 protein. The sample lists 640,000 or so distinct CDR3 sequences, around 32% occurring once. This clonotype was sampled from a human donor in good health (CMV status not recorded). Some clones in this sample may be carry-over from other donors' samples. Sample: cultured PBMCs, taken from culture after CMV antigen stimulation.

The CDR3 here is CASSPKAGGSSYNEQFF. The CDR3 coding sequence is TGCGCCAGCAGCCCTAAAGCGGGAGGGAGCTCCTACAATGAGCAGTTCTTC. The rearrangement uses TRBV4-1 and TRBJ2-1; 10 bases are a match to TRBD2. The V segment lost 4 bases and the J segment 0 bases; nucleotides outside the gene matches: 6. Per the germline V gene, CDR1 is MGHRA and CDR2 is YSYEKL. The CDR3 loop spans 17 amino acids.